Shown below are 25 T cell receptor beta chains from a single sample sequenced in a study of cytomegalovirus exposure and HLA in healthy donors (dated by TCRdb to 2015 to 2018). The library was generated by the immunoSEQ multiplex PCR assay. For the multiplex PCR, a mixture combining 60 forward primers for TCR Vbeta segments and 13 reverse primers for TCR Jbeta segments was used. Imported from immuneACCESS, the table was reduced by TCRdb to in-frame sequences with V and J called. These copies leave out some clones; in studies compared against another copy, an unresolved V gene accounts for under half, and the cause of the remainder is not known. Here the sample has 200,000 to 250,000 clones; approximately 80% occur a single time. The ten largest account for approximately 0.22% of the sample. The source material was PBMCs. Receptor source: a girl aged 2-10 years in good health and CMV-seronegative.

The chain combines TRBV5-1 with TRBJ1-2; 9 bases are a match to TRBD1. J gave up 7 bases and V 0 bases, and 19 bases lay outside the gene matches. The germline V gene has CDR1 SGHRS and CDR2 YFSETQ. This CDR3 has 19 residues. The CDR3 loop reads CASSLDGGQGTEGRPGYTF. CDR3 DNA: TGCGCCAGCAGCTTGGATGGGGGACAGGGTACCGAAGGGCGGCCTGGCTACACCTTC.

Worth noting for this clone: One junction end does not reproduce the germline sequence, and a read error may be involved. The chain couples TRBV30 to TRBJ2-7, with D uncertain. CDR3 length equals 11 residues. CDR1 and CDR2 from the germline V gene are GTSNPN and SVGIG (reference sequence). CDR3 protein: CAWSAGGTLDF. The CDR3 DNA is TGTGCCTGGAGTGCAGGTGGTACGTTGGACTTC.

The V call is TRBV9, the J call TRBJ2-3, with 8 positions matching TRBD1. CDR1 is SGDLS and CDR2 is YYNGEE in the germline V gene. Trimming took 5 bases from V and 3 from J; bases not matched to a gene: 5. The CDR3 has 14 amino acids. Here the CDR3 reads CASSRTGGTDTQYF. As DNA, the CDR3 is TGTGCCAGCAGTCGAACAGGGGGTACAGATACGCAGTATTTT.

This chain uses TRBV7-9 with TRBJ2-5, with D maybe TRBD2 (5 bases). In germline, CDR1 is SEHNR, CDR2 FQNEAQ (reference sequence). This CDR3 is 16 amino acids long. The V end lost 5 bases, the J end lost 5 bases, and 21 bases lay between the germline ends. For the CDR3, the DNA is TGTGCCAGCAGCCCCGTGGGGTTGGCGGGCGGGGAGACCCAGTACTTC. This codes for CASSPVGLAGGETQYF.

The J gene is TRBJ2-7, the V gene TRBV27; D gene ambiguous. CDR3 length: 14 residues. Germline CDR1 reads MNHEY; CDR2 reads SMNVEV (reference sequence). Between the trimmed V and J ends, which lost 1 base and 0 bases, there was a span of 7 bases. CDR3 in DNA: TGTGCCAGCAGTTTATACTCCCGCTCCTACGAGCAGTACTTC. Amino acid sequence: CASSLYSRSYEQYF.

V gene TRBV19 combines with J gene TRBJ2-7; the D gene is possibly TRBD2 (6 bases). CDR1 LNHDA and CDR2 SQIVND come from the germline V gene (reference sequence). Trimming took 8 bases from V and 1 from J, leaving 18 bases between them. The length of the CDR3 is 15 residues. CDR3 amino acids: CASRGEQAGSYEQYF. The CDR3 bases are TGTGCCAGTCGCGGGGAGCAAGCGGGTTCCTACGAGCAGTACTTC.

This chain joins TRBV5-4 and TRBJ2-3, with 10 bases aligning to TRBD2. Germline V lookup: CDR1 SGHNT, CDR2 YYREEE (reference sequence). This CDR3 comprises 18 residues. The V gene end was trimmed by 3 bases and the J gene end by 7 bases; junction bases not matched to a gene: 17. The CDR3 nucleotides are TGTGCCAGCAGCTACTCCTCTAGCGGGAGAGCCGGGGTATATACGCAGTATTTT. Translating it yields CASSYSSSGRAGVYTQYF.

This chain connects TRBV29-1 to TRBJ2-1; 15 nucleotides align to TRBD2. The CDR3 has 16 residues. Germline-derived CDR1 and CDR2 are SQVTM and ANQGSEA. The junction had 10 bases not matched to a gene; V was cut back by 4 bases and J by 9 bases. The CDR3 loop reads CSVALWTSGRAGEQFF. The CDR3 DNA sequence: TGCAGCGTTGCACTCTGGACTAGCGGGAGGGCCGGTGAGCAGTTCTTC.

In its sample, this clone was seen a few times. The J gene is TRBJ1-3, the V gene TRBV19; the match to TRBD1 covers 7 bases. Trimming at V came to 3 bases and at J to 0 bases, leaving 5 bases not matched to a gene. Germline assignment: CDR1 LNHDA and CDR2 SQIVND (reference sequence). The CDR3 is made up of 16 amino acids. CDR3 nucleotides: TGTGCCAGTAGTATTCGACAGGGATTCTCTGGAAACACCATATATTTT. Protein: CASSIRQGFSGNTIYF.

The chain couples TRBV5-1 to TRBJ2-1; no definite D call. This CDR3 has 15 residues. Germline V gives CDR1 SGHRS, CDR2 YFSETQ. V was clipped by 0 bases and J by 2 bases, with 9 bases between them. The CDR3 nucleotides are TGCGCCAGCAGCTTGGTGGCTCAGACCTACAATGAGCAGTTCTTC. This codes for CASSLVAQTYNEQFF.

The chain carries TRBV19 and TRBJ1-2, with 10 nucleotides matching TRBD1. This CDR3 region has 17 residues. The V gene's germline CDR1 is LNHDA and CDR2 SQIVND (reference sequence). With 0 bases clipped from V and 2 bases from J, the junction kept 6 bases outside the gene matches. For the CDR3, the DNA is TGTGCCAGTAGTATAGAAGTAGGGACAGGGGACAACTATGGCTACACCTTC. Amino acids: CASSIEVGTGDNYGYTF. The whole variable domain, remainder taken from reference TRBV19 and TRBJ1-2, is DGGITQSPKYLFRKEGQNVTLSCEQNLNHDAMYWYRQDPGQGLRLIYYSQIVNDFQKGDIAEGYSVSREKKESFPLTVTSAQKNPTAFYLCASSIEVGTGDNYGYTFGSGTRLTVV.

CDR3 sequence: CASSYQPTGLGTEAFF. The CDR3 nucleotides read TGTGCCAGCAGTTACCAACCAACAGGGTTGGGGACTGAAGCTTTCTTT. This chain connects TRBV6-5 to TRBJ1-1, with TRBD1 as a possible D gene (6 bases). The germline V gene has CDR1 MNHEY and CDR2 SVGAGI. V gave up 2 bases and J gave up 5 bases, with 18 bases separating them. The CDR3 has 16 amino acids.

The genes are TRBV9 and TRBJ2-5, with TRBD2 matching 16 bases. Trimming cost V 3 bases and J 5 bases; bases outside gene matches: 10. The CDR3 runs to 18 residues. Germline assignment: CDR1 SGDLS and CDR2 YYNGEE. CDR3 coding DNA: TGTGCCAGCAGCGCGGGACTAGCGGGGGGGCCTAGGTTCGAGACCCAGTACTTC. Encoded protein: CASSAGLAGGPRFETQYF.

This clone was counted only a few times. The chain uses TRBV19 and TRBJ2-1, with 11 bases matching TRBD2. The germline V gene has CDR1 LNHDA and CDR2 SQIVND (reference sequence). V gave up 5 bases and J gave up 3 bases; unmatched junction bases: 9. The CDR3 extends over 17 amino acids. In nucleotides, the CDR3 is TGTGCCAGTAGTCCGGGAACCGGGACTAGCGGCTACAATGAGCAGTTCTTC. As protein: CASSPGTGTSGYNEQFF.

The genes are TRBV18 and TRBJ1-1; 11 bases line up with TRBD1. The CDR3 length is 12 residues. The V segment lost 3 bases and the J segment 13 bases; nucleotides outside the gene matches: 4. Germline assignment: CDR1 KGHSH and CDR2 LQKENI. This CDR3 is CASSPTGTGGFF. CDR3 DNA sequence: TGTGCCAGCTCACCGACCGGGACAGGGGGTTTCTTT.

The chain carries TRBV4-2 and TRBJ2-5; D is uncertain. CDR1 and CDR2 from the germline V gene are LGHNA and YNFKEQ. The germline V and J ends were trimmed by 0 bases and 7 bases, with 15 bases remaining between them. This CDR3 is 15 amino acids long. DNA of the CDR3: TGTGCCAGCAGCCAAGAAGCCACACGGGTCGGGACCCAGTACTTC. Translating gives CASSQEATRVGTQYF.

The chain combines TRBV6-1 with TRBJ2-7; D may be TRBD1 (6 bases). This CDR3 has 15 amino acids. With 4 bases removed from V and 1 base from J, the gap between germline ends came to 14 bases. Germline V gene lookup returns CDR1 MNHNS and CDR2 SASEGT. CDR3 amino acids: CASSVSAGESYEQYF. CDR3 bases: TGTGCCAGCAGTGTCTCGGCAGGGGAGTCCTACGAGCAGTACTTC.

J is TRBJ2-7 and V is TRBV6-5; TRBD2 matches at 8 bases. The V gene's germline CDR1 is MNHEY and CDR2 SVGAGI. Trimming at V came to 4 bases and at J to 11 bases, leaving 16 bases not matched to a gene. The CDR3 has 15 residues. CDR3 residues: CASSSGEGGRPREYF. The DNA of the CDR3 is TGTGCCAGCAGTTCGGGTGAGGGCGGGAGGCCCAGGGAGTACTTC.

The chain is built from TRBV19 and TRBJ2-7; weak D call: TRBD1 (6 bases). With 3 bases removed from V and 12 bases from J, the gap between germline ends came to 18 bases. The length of the CDR3 is 13 residues. Germline V CDR1 and CDR2: LNHDA, SQIVND (reference sequence). CDR3 sequence: CASSIRAGESGYF. The CDR3 DNA is TGTGCCAGTAGTATCCGGGCAGGGGAGTCGGGGTACTTC. Looking up the rest from reference TRBV19 and TRBJ2-7 gives the full variable domain: DGGITQSPKYLFRKEGQNVTLSCEQNLNHDAMYWYRQDPGQGLRLIYYSQIVNDFQKGDIAEGYSVSREKKESFPLTVTSAQKNPTAFYLCASSIRAGESGYFGPGTRLTVT.

The chain has TRBV6-1 and TRBJ2-2; 9 nucleotides match TRBD1. Germline lookup yields CDR1 MNHNS and CDR2 SASEGT. J lost 6 bases, V lost 7 bases, and 3 bases had no gene match. The CDR3 runs 13 residues. The CDR3 protein is CASNRQGAGELFF. The CDR3 DNA reads as TGTGCCAGCAATCGACAGGGGGCCGGGGAGCTGTTTTTT.

The rearrangement links TRBV9 to TRBJ2-1; 7 nucleotides align to TRBD2. The trim removed 0 bases at V and 3 bases at J, leaving 12 bases unmatched. The CDR3 extends over 18 amino acids. CDR1 and CDR2 from the germline V gene are SGDLS and YYNGEE. The CDR3 sequence is CASSVGGRGSSGYNEQFF. DNA for the CDR3: TGTGCCAGCAGCGTAGGAGGAAGAGGGTCTAGCGGCTACAATGAGCAGTTCTTC.

The J gene is TRBJ1-2, the V gene TRBV19; 9 bases map to TRBD1. The CDR3 consists of 14 residues. Germline V gives CDR1 LNHDA, CDR2 SQIVND (reference sequence). V gave up 7 bases and J gave up 3 bases; unmatched junction bases: 6. CDR3 DNA sequence: TGTGCCAGTAACCCGACAGGGGGTTACTATGGCTACACCTTC. Its protein product is CASNPTGGYYGYTF.

This chain uses TRBV6-6 with TRBJ2-1; TRBD2 agrees at 11 bases. The CDR3 length is 14 residues. The V gene end was trimmed by 7 bases and the J gene end by 7 bases; junction bases not matched to a gene: 6. Germline CDR1 is MNHNY and CDR2 is SVGAGI (reference sequence). The CDR3 region has the DNA TGTGCCAGCATAGCGGGAGGGCGGGGGAATGAGCAGTTCTTC. It is translated as CASIAGGRGNEQFF.

The V call is TRBV2, the J call TRBJ2-5; TRBD2 might be the D (6 bases). This CDR3 has 14 amino acids. Germline CDR1 SNHLY, CDR2 FYNNEI. Trimming cost V 8 bases and J 4 bases, with 17 bases left between them. The CDR3 is CASGGSAGGETQYF. CDR3 in DNA: TGTGCCAGCGGGGGGTCGGCTGGAGGAGAGACCCAGTACTTC.

The V and J genes are TRBV6-5 and TRBJ2-3; D possibly corresponds to TRBD2 (6 bases). CDR3 length equals 15 residues. Germline V gives CDR1 MNHEY, CDR2 SVGAGI. V lost 5 bases, J lost 1 base, and 13 bases lay in between. The DNA of the CDR3 is TGTGCCAGCAGTCAAAGACTAGGTGGCACAGATACGCAGTATTTT. It encodes CASSQRLGGTDTQYF.